This T cell receptor beta chain derives from a study of PD-L1 blockade in urothelial cancer. Germline CDR1 is SEHNR and CDR2 is FQNEAQ (reference sequence). The CDR3 covers 14 residues. The junction had 4 bases not matched to a gene; V was cut back by 3 bases and J by 4 bases. The protocol was immunoSEQ multiplex PCR, while the TCRdb copy is restricted to in-frame clones and leaves out a portion. Of tens of thousands of clones listed, approximately 90% are singletons. Noted time point: peripheral blood 6 weeks after treatment start. The patients' disease, urothelial carcinoma, was locally advanced or metastatic.

This material consisted of PBMCs, taken around atezolizumab (anti-PD-L1) treatment. The chain combines TRBV7-9 with TRBJ2-5; 8 nucleotides line up with TRBD2. This sequence was found in a woman aged 55-69 years with urothelial cancer. CDR3 DNA sequence: TGTGCCAGCAGCTTTTTTCTAGCGGGAGAGACCCAGTACTTC. The encoded protein is CASSFFLAGETQYF.